The entry that follows covers one TCR beta chain sequence. Its antigen is unidentified. The data originate from a study of beta chain features in type 1 diabetes. Study-level findings and limits: More deletions and fewer insertions at VDJ junctions were found in patients with type 1 diabetes. An over-representation of cells with high TCR expression could result from cDNA sequencing.

Isolated RNA was reverse transcribed in full, so expressed TCRB transcripts were sequenced. Generated by immunoSEQ multiplex PCR, the TCRdb table keeps only in-frame clones and is missing some. The sample records about 220,000 clones, 11% being singletons. Between the trimmed V and J ends, which lost 6 bases and 2 bases, there was a span of 13 bases. The germline V gene encodes CDR1 SGHTA and CDR2 FQGNSA. The CDR3 length is 14 residues. V usage is TRBV7-2 and J usage is TRBJ1-2, with D possibly being TRBD1 (5 bases). This TCR came from a man aged 18 to 30 in good health. The material sequenced was central memory CD4+ T cells from blood. The CDR3 loop reads CASREGTGNYGYTF. CDR3 DNA: TGTGCCAGCAGGGAGGGGACGGGAAACTATGGCTACACCTTC.